Sequencing of this T cell receptor (beta chain) was carried out in a study of long-term antiretroviral therapy in people with HIV. The authors ran the immunoSEQ assay, v3.0, at survey level. Profiling relied on immunoSEQ multiplex PCR, and the TCRdb table lists in-frame clones only, not all of them. The sample carries 15,000 or so clones, 80% to 90% recorded once. V lost 6 bases and J lost 2; bases outside the gene matches: 7. There are 14 residues in the CDR3. Germline V gene lookup returns CDR1 SGHTA and CDR2 FQGNSA. This sequence originates from a woman aged 25 to 45 with HIV. The source material was unsorted PBMCs, sampled more than 2.2 years before starting antiretroviral therapy. The V gene is TRBV7-2, the J gene TRBJ2-7, with 7 bases lining up with TRBD1. The CDR3 is CASRSHQGAYEQYF. In DNA form, the CDR3 reads TGTGCCAGCAGGTCCCACCAGGGGGCCTACGAGCAGTACTTC.